This TCR beta chain was recorded in a study of early T cells in non-severe SARS-CoV-2 infection. This clonotype has at least ten counts. The protocol attached unique molecular identifiers to individual cDNA molecules. Each CDR3 protein gets one entry after TCRdb re-called the 5' RACE reads with MiXCR. The repertoire includes about 50,000 distinct CDR3 sequences, 6.5% of them detected once, and approximately 2.8% sits in the top ten. The V and J ends lost 1 base and 7 bases, in that order; junction bases with no gene match: 8. Germline loops: CDR1 SGHAT, CDR2 FQNNGV. The CDR3 is 16 residues long. The V call is TRBV11-2, the J call TRBJ1-2; 11 nucleotides line up with TRBD1. Sequenced here: whole blood, sampled at baseline. The source is an adult who was a healthcare worker with PCR-confirmed SARS-CoV-2 infection or an uninfected control (not recorded which). The chain's CDR3 is CASSLAPDRGRSGYTF. The CDR3 coding sequence is TGTGCCAGCAGCTTAGCCCCGGACAGGGGGCGGAGTGGCTACACCTTC.